Reported below is one TCR beta chain. This specimen comes from a study of cytomegalovirus exposure and HLA in healthy donors. Clones were read by immunoSEQ multiplex PCR, and TCRdb kept only the in-frame ones, dropping some. The top ten hold 2% to 2.5% of the sample, which has 150,000 to 200,000 clones, approximately 86% seen once. V shed 1 base and J shed 8 bases, with 14 bases lying between them. CDR3 size: 14 residues. Germline V CDR1 and CDR2: SGHAT, FQNNGV. Sequences were obtained from PBMCs. This chain uses TRBV11-2 with TRBJ1-2; D is possibly TRBD1 (5 bases). This clonotype was obtained from a woman aged 18-29 years in good health and CMV-seronegative. CDR3 region: CASSLARDLVGYTF. CDR3 DNA: TGTGCCAGCAGCTTAGCAAGGGACTTGGTAGGCTACACCTTC. Together with reference TRBV11-2 and TRBJ1-2, the CDR3 gives the full variable domain: EAGVAQSPRYKIIEKRQSVAFWCNPISGHATLYWYQQILGQGPKLLIQFQNNGVVDDSQLPKDRFSAERLKGVDSTLKIQPAKLEDSAVYLCASSLARDLVGYTFGSGTRLTVV.